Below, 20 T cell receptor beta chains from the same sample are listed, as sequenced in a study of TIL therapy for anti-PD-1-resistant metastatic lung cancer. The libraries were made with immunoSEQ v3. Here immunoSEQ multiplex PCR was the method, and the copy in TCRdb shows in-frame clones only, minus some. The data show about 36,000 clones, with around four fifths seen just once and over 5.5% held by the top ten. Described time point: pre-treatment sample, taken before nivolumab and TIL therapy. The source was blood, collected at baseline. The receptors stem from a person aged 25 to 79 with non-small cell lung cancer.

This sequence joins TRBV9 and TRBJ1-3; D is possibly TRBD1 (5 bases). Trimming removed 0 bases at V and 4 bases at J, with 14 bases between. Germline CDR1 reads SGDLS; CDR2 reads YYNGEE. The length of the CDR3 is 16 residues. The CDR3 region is CASSVDPGIRGNTIYF. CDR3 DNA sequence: TGTGCCAGCAGCGTAGACCCAGGGATTAGAGGAAACACCATATATTTT. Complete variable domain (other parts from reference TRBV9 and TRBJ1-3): DSGVTQTPKHLITATGQRVTLRCSPRSGDLSVYWYQQSLDQGLQFLIQYYNGEERAKGNILERFSAQQFPDLHSELNLSSLELGDSALYFCASSVDPGIRGNTIYFGEGSWLTVV.

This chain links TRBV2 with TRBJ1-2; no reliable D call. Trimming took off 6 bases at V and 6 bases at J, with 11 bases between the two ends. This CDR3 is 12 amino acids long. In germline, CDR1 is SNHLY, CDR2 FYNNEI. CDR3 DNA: TGTGCCAGCAGGGGAAATTTGGATGGCTACACCTTC. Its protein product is CASRGNLDGYTF.

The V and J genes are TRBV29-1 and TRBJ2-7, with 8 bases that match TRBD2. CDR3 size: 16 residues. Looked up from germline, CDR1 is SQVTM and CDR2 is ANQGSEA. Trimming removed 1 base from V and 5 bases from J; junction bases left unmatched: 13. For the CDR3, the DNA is TGCAGCGTTGAAGCCTTCACCAGCGGGAGTTTAAACGAGCAGTACTTC. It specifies CSVEAFTSGSLNEQYF.

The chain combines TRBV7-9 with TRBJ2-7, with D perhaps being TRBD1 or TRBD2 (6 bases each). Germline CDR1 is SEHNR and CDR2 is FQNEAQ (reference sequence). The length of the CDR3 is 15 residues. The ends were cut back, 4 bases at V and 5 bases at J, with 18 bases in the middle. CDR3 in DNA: TGTGCCAGCAGCTCCCGGGCGGAGGGGGTAGACGAGCAGTACTTC. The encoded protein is CASSSRAEGVDEQYF.

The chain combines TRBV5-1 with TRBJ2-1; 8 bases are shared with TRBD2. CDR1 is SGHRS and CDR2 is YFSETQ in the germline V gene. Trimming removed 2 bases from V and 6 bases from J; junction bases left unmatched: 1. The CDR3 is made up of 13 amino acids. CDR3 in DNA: TGCGCCAGCAGCTTACTAGCGGTCAATGAGCAGTTCTTC. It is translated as CASSLLAVNEQFF.

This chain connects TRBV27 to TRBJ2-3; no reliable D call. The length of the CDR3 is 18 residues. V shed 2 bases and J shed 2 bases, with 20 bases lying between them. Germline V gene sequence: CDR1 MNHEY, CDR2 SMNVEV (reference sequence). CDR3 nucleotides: TGTGCCAGCAGTTTAGTACCGGCCCTCTTGCAGTCCACAGATACGCAGTATTTT. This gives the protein CASSLVPALLQSTDTQYF.

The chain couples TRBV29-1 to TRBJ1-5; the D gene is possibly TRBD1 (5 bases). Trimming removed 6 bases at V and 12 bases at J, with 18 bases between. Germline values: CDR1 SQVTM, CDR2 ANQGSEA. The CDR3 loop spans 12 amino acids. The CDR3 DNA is TGCAGCGTAGTTTTCAGGGATTCCAACCAGCATTTT. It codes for CSVVFRDSNQHF.

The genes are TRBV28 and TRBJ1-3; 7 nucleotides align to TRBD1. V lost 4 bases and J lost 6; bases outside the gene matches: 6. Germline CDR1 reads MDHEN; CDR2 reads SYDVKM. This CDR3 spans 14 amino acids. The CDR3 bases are TGTGCCAGCAGTTCGACAGGGTCAGTAAACACCATATATTTT. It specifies CASSSTGSVNTIYF.

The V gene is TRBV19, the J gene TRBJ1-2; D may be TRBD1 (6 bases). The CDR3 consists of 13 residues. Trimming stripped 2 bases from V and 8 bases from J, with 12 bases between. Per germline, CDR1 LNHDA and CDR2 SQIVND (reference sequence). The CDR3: CASSILGAGGYTF. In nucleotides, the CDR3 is TGTGCCAGTAGTATACTGGGGGCGGGAGGCTACACCTTC. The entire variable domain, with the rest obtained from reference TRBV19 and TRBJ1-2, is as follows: DGGITQSPKYLFRKEGQNVTLSCEQNLNHDAMYWYRQDPGQGLRLIYYSQIVNDFQKGDIAEGYSVSREKKESFPLTVTSAQKNPTAFYLCASSILGAGGYTFGSGTRLTVV.

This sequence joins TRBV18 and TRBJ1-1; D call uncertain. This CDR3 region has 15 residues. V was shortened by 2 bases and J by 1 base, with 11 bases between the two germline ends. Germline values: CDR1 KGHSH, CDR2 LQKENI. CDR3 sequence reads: CASSPGQAPNTEAFF. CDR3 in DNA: TGTGCCAGCTCACCAGGCCAGGCCCCGAACACTGAAGCTTTCTTT.

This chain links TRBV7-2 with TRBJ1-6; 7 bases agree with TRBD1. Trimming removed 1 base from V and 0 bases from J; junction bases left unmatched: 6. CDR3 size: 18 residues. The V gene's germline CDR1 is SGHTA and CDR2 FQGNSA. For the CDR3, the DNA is TGTGCCAGCAGCTTAGTATCGACAGGGAGCTCCTATAATTCACCCCTCCACTTT. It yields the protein CASSLVSTGSSYNSPLHF.

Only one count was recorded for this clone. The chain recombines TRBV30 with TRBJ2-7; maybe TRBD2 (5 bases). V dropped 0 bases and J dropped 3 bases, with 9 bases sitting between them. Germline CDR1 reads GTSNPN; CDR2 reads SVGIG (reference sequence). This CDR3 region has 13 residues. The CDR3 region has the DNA TGTGCCTGGAGTGTGACTACCTACTACGAGCAGTACTTC. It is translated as CAWSVTTYYEQYF.

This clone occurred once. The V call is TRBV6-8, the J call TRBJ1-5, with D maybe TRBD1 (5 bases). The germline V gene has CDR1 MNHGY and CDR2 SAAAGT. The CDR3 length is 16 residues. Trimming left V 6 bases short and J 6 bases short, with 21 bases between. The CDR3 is CASSPYRSRVGQPQHF. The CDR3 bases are TGTGCCAGCAGCCCTTACCGCTCCAGGGTAGGTCAGCCCCAGCATTTT.

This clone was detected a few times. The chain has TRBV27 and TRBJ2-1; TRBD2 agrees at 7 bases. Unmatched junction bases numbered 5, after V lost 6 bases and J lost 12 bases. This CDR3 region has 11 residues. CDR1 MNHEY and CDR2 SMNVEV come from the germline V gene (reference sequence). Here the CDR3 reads CASRAGVMQFF. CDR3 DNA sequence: TGTGCCAGCAGGGCGGGAGTCATGCAGTTCTTC.

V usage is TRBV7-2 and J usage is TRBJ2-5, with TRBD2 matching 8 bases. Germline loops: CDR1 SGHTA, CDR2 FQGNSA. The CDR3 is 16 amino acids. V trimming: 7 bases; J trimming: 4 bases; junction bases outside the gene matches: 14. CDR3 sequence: CASTFRGGGRIETQYF. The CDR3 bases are TGTGCCAGCACCTTTCGGGGCGGGGGGCGCATAGAGACCCAGTACTTC.

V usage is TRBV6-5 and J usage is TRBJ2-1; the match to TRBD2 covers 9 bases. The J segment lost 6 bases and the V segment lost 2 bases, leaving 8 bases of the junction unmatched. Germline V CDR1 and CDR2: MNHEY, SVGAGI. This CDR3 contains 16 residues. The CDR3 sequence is CASSYATSGPINEQFF. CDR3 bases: TGTGCCAGCAGTTACGCGACTAGCGGTCCTATCAATGAGCAGTTCTTC.

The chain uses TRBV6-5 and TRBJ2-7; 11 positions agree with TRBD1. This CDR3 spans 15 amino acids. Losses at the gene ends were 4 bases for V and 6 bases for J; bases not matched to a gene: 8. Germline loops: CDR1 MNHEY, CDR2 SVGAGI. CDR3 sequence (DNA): TGTGCCAGCAGTTTCCCCGGGACAGGGGGAAGCGAGCAGTACTTC. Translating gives CASSFPGTGGSEQYF.

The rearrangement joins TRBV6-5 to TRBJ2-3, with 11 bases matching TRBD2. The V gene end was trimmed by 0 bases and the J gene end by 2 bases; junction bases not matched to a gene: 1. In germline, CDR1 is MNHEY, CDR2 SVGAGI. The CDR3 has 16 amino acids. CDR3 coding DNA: TGTGCCAGCAGTTACTCGACTAGCGGGGTCACAGATACGCAGTATTTT. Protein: CASSYSTSGVTDTQYF.

The CDR3 DNA sequence: TGTGCCAGCAAGGGCGGCAGTTACACTGAAGCTTTCTTT. Protein product: CASKGGSYTEAFF. This chain joins TRBV9 and TRBJ1-1; no clear D. Trimming removed 6 bases from V and 3 bases from J, with 12 bases in between. CDR3 length equals 13 residues. Germline loops: CDR1 SGDLS, CDR2 YYNGEE.

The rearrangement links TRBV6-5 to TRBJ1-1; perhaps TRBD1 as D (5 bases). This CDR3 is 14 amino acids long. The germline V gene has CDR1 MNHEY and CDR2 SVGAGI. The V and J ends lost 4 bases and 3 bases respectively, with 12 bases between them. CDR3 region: CASSSDPGDTEAFF. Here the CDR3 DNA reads TGTGCCAGCAGTTCAGACCCGGGGGACACTGAAGCTTTCTTT.